The 15 T cell receptor beta chains below were found in one sample sequenced in a study of cytotoxic CD8 clonotypes in ibrutinib-treated CLL. The assay was immunoSEQ multiplex PCR, and TCRdb's table has in-frame clones only and misses some. The data contain approximately 170,000 clones, nearly 90% of them singletons. The source was PBMCs, collected at disease progression, from a patient treated with ibrutinib. The receptors were sampled from a human donor with chronic lymphocytic leukemia.

V is TRBV11-3 and J is TRBJ2-1; 9 nucleotides align to TRBD1. Germline V gives CDR1 SGHNT, CDR2 YENEEA. CDR3 size: 14 residues. J was trimmed by 1 base and V by 7 bases; bases with no gene match: 2. CDR3 amino acids: CASTQGASYNEQFF. DNA for the CDR3: TGTGCCAGCACACAGGGGGCATCCTACAATGAGCAGTTCTTC.

The J gene is TRBJ2-7, the V gene TRBV18; possibly TRBD2 for D (5 bases). The V and J ends lost 3 bases and 5 bases respectively, with 17 bases between them. The V gene's germline CDR1 is KGHSH and CDR2 LQKENI. The CDR3 totals 15 residues. CDR3 DNA: TGTGCCAGCTCACCTTTCGGTGACGTCGGGGACGAGCAGTACTTC. Translation gives CASSPFGDVGDEQYF.

The J gene is TRBJ1-2, the V gene TRBV28; no clear D. The germline V and J ends were trimmed by 6 bases and 5 bases, with 10 bases remaining between them. CDR3 length: 12 residues. Looked up from germline, CDR1 is MDHEN and CDR2 is SYDVKM. The CDR3 DNA sequence: TGTGCCAGCAGGAAACCGGGGTATGGCTACACCTTC. Its translation: CASRKPGYGYTF.

The chain joins TRBV6-6 to TRBJ1-2, with TRBD1 matching over 8 bases. The length of the CDR3 is 15 residues. The trim removed 6 bases at V and 3 bases at J, leaving 9 bases unmatched. Germline V gene sequence: CDR1 MNHNY, CDR2 SVGAGI (reference sequence). CDR3 region: CASSRTGYSDYGYTF. The DNA of the CDR3 is TGTGCCAGCAGCCGGACAGGGTATTCGGACTATGGCTACACCTTC.

The chain combines TRBV11-3 with TRBJ2-1; D remains unclear. CDR1 SGHNT and CDR2 YENEEA come from the germline V gene. Trimming shortened V by 1 base and J by 1 base, and 8 bases separated the two germline ends. The CDR3 runs to 15 residues. CDR3 DNA sequence: TGTGCCAGCAGCTTAGCTTCATGGTCCTACAATGAGCAGTTCTTC. Its protein is CASSLASWSYNEQFF.

The sample holds a few counts of this clone. J is TRBJ2-7 and V is TRBV11-3, with 8 positions matching TRBD2. The V segment lost 1 base and the J segment 4 bases; nucleotides outside the gene matches: 6. The length of the CDR3 is 15 residues. The germline V gene has CDR1 SGHNT and CDR2 YENEEA. CDR3 residues: CASSLVGTRSYEQYF. The CDR3 nucleotides are TGTGCCAGCAGCTTAGTGGGGACTAGGTCGTACGAGCAGTACTTC. Full variable domain (remainder filled in from reference TRBV11-3 and TRBJ2-7): EAGVVQSPRYKIIEKKQPVAFWCNPISGHNTLYWYLQNLGQGPELLIRYENEEAVDDSQLPKDRFSAERLKGVDSTLKIQPAELGDSAVYLCASSLVGTRSYEQYFGPGTRLTVT.

The rearrangement links TRBV6-6 to TRBJ2-3, with 8 bases matching TRBD2. This CDR3 has 15 residues. With 3 bases clipped from V and 4 bases from J, the junction kept 6 bases outside the gene matches. Germline lookup yields CDR1 MNHNY and CDR2 SVGAGI (reference sequence). The CDR3 coding sequence is TGTGCCAGCAGTTATCCCAGGCGGGAGGCAGATACGCAGTATTTT. This translates into CASSYPRREADTQYF.

This chain's CDR3 is CSGDREAGDGYTF. In DNA, the CDR3 is TGCAGCGGGGACAGGGAAGCTGGTGATGGCTACACCTTC. The chain is built from TRBV29-1 and TRBJ1-2, with 9 bases matching TRBD1. This CDR3 is 13 amino acids long. With 7 bases clipped from V and 6 bases from J, the junction kept 9 bases outside the gene matches. From germline, CDR1 is SQVTM and CDR2 ANQGSEA.

The chain couples TRBV9 to TRBJ2-1, with 11 bases identical to TRBD2. This CDR3 comprises 15 residues. V was clipped by 0 bases and J by 8 bases; unmatched bases: 4. CDR1 is SGDLS, CDR2 YYNGEE, per germline. Written as DNA, the CDR3 is TGTGCCAGCAGCGTAGTAGCGGGAGGGCCGGATGAGCAGTTCTTC. Protein product: CASSVVAGGPDEQFF.

J is TRBJ2-7 and V is TRBV7-9; 8 bases are a match to TRBD2. Germline CDR1 is SEHNR and CDR2 is FQNEAQ (reference sequence). After removal of 3 bases from V and 3 bases from J, the junction contained 7 bases not matched to a gene. This CDR3 is built from 15 residues. Here the CDR3 DNA reads TGTGCCAGCAGCTTCAGTAGCGGGATAGGCTACGAGCAGTACTTC. Translation gives CASSFSSGIGYEQYF.

The rearrangement uses TRBV5-4 and TRBJ2-7; a weak D match, TRBD1 (5 bases). Trimming removed 8 bases from V and 1 base from J, with 13 bases in between. Looked up from germline, CDR1 is SGHNT and CDR2 is YYREEE (reference sequence). There are 13 residues in the CDR3. The CDR3 protein is CASLVQGSYEQYF. As DNA, the CDR3 is TGTGCCAGTCTCGTTCAGGGTTCCTACGAGCAGTACTTC.

The chain uses TRBV9 and TRBJ1-1, with D unresolved. The CDR3 totals 13 residues. Germline V lookup: CDR1 SGDLS, CDR2 YYNGEE. Trimming shortened V by 1 base and J by 3 bases, and 7 bases separated the two germline ends. The chain's CDR3 is CASSVKSDTEAFF. For the CDR3, the DNA is TGTGCCAGCAGCGTAAAGTCAGACACTGAAGCTTTCTTT.

The CDR3 DNA reads TGTGCCAGCAGTACGGTGGGAGCGGGCAATCAGCCCCAGCATTTT. Amino acid sequence: CASSTVGAGNQPQHF. The genes are TRBV6-5 and TRBJ1-5, with D hard to call. Deletions cut 5 bases from V and 2 bases from J, with 13 bases between. This CDR3 is 15 amino acids long. From germline, CDR1 is MNHEY and CDR2 SVGAGI.

The chain uses TRBV30 and TRBJ1-3; the D gene is possibly TRBD1 (5 bases). The CDR3 covers 15 residues. The germline V gene encodes CDR1 GTSNPN and CDR2 SVGIG (reference sequence). The germline V and J ends were trimmed by 2 bases and 2 bases, with 13 bases remaining between them. For the CDR3, the DNA is TGTGCCTGGAGTAATCATATGGGACCTGGAAACACCATATATTTT. Its protein product is CAWSNHMGPGNTIYF.

The CDR3 spells CSVEFGSVNTEAFF. CDR3 DNA sequence: TGCAGCGTTGAGTTCGGTTCGGTGAACACTGAAGCTTTCTTT. V and J are TRBV29-1 and TRBJ1-1; no reliable D call. The CDR3 runs 14 residues. V dropped 3 bases and J dropped 0 bases, with 11 bases sitting between them. Germline CDR1 and CDR2: SQVTM and ANQGSEA.